A selection of T cell receptor beta chains follows, all from one sample in a study of T cell responses to AZD1222 COVID-19 vaccine. Some clones are missing from TCRdb's copy, which holds only in-frame ones; the method was immunoSEQ multiplex PCR. The top ten hold more than 4% of the sample, which has some 110,000 clones, approximately 93% seen once. Sequencing used peripheral blood, obtained on day 0 of AZD1222 vaccination. The receptors here all came from an adult in good health. CDR3s include the opening cysteine and the closing phenylalanine or tryptophan. A D gene is named only where the DNA matches it firmly. Where a row states a size, it is once, few, many or the class of an expanded clone; other rows omit it.

TRBV14,once,.,TRBJ2-7,CASSQRYTSYEQYF,TGTGCCAGCAGCCAAAGGTACACCTCCTACGAGCAGTACTTC
TRBV11-2,.,TRBD2,TRBJ2-5,CASSPSSGSGTQYF,TGTGCCAGCAGCCCCAGTAGCGGGAGCGGGACCCAGTACTTC
TRBV18,.,TRBD1,TRBJ1-6,CASSPDSSGTGGSPLHF,TGTGCCAGCTCACCAGACTCCTCGGGGACAGGGGGTTCACCCCTCCACTTT
TRBV27,.,.,TRBJ2-2,CASTPGRGSGIGELFF,TGTGCCAGCACCCCGGGTAGAGGTTCTGGGATCGGGGAGCTGTTTTTT
TRBV14,.,.,TRBJ2-1,CASSPYNLPTTSYNEQFF,TGTGCCAGCAGCCCGTATAACTTGCCGACAACCTCCTACAATGAGCAGTTCTTC
TRBV7-2,once,TRBD2,TRBJ2-7,CASSLFLADEQYF,TGTGCCAGCAGCTTGTTCCTAGCGGACGAGCAGTACTTC
TRBV3-1/TRBV3-2,.,.,TRBJ2-5,CASSHYNQIQGNQYF,TGTGCCAGCAGCCACTATAACCAAATCCAGGGAAACCAGTACTTC
TRBV11-3,.,.,TRBJ2-7,CASSLSGSYEQYF,TGTGCCAGCAGCTTAAGTGGTTCCTACGAGCAGTACTTC
TRBV6-5,.,TRBD1,TRBJ2-5,CASRRTGKETQYF,TGTGCCAGCAGACGGACAGGCAAAGAGACCCAGTACTTC
TRBV28,.,.,TRBJ1-5,CASSLLGRDGRNQPQHF,TGTGCCAGCAGTCTTCTGGGGAGGGACGGGAGGAATCAGCCCCAGCATTTT
TRBV5-4,.,TRBD1,TRBJ1-4,CASSWEGGTNEKLFF,TGTGCCAGCAGCTGGGAAGGGGGCACTAATGAAAAACTGTTTTTT
TRBV1,.,.,TRBJ2-3,CTSSRILCPTDTQYF,TGCACCAGCAGCCGGATTTTGTGTCCCACAGATACGCAGTATTTT
TRBV11-2,.,.,TRBJ1-6,CASSSDSNSPLHF,TGTGCCAGCAGCTCTGACAGTAATTCACCCCTCCACTTT
TRBV20-1,few,.,TRBJ1-1,CSASTGRGAFF,TGCAGTGCTAGTACGGGTCGGGGAGCTTTCTTT
TRBV2,.,.,TRBJ2-3,CASNLDRTDTQYF,TGTGCCAGCAATCTCGACAGGACAGATACGCAGTATTTT
TRBV6-1,.,TRBD1,TRBJ2-5,CASSEDRMKETQYF,TGTGCCAGCAGTGAGGACAGGATGAAAGAGACCCAGTACTTC
TRBV5-4,.,.,TRBJ1-1,CASSSSSGGIEAFF,TGTGCCAGCAGCTCCTCCTCGGGGGGTATTGAAGCTTTCTTT
TRBV4-1,.,.,TRBJ1-6,CASSQDALRSSYNSPLHF,TGCGCCAGCAGCCAAGATGCACTTAGGAGCTCCTATAATTCACCCCTCCACTTT
TRBV10-2,few,.,TRBJ2-3,CASSPTSQPLTDTQYF,TGCGCCAGTAGCCCGACATCCCAGCCCCTCACAGATACGCAGTATTTT
TRBV3-1/TRBV3-2,.,.,TRBJ2-2,CASSQAQGRLNTGELFF,TGTGCCAGCAGCCAGGCACAGGGTCGGCTAAACACCGGGGAGCTGTTTTTT
TRBV30,once,.,TRBJ1-3,CAWRTGGSGNTIYF,TGTGCCTGGAGGACAGGAGGCTCTGGAAACACCATATATTTT
TRBV5-1,.,.,TRBJ1-2,CASRRKAEPITYGYTF,TGCGCCAGCAGAAGGAAGGCAGAACCCATTACATATGGCTACACCTTC
TRBV29-1,.,TRBD1,TRBJ2-3,CSVRQGWGTDTQYF,TGCAGCGTTCGACAGGGCTGGGGCACAGATACGCAGTATTTT
TRBV18,.,TRBD1,TRBJ2-3,CASSLGQGSVGTQYF,TGTGCCAGCTCACTCGGACAGGGATCTGTTGGTACGCAGTATTTT
TRBV2,.,.,TRBJ1-2,CASSGGESGGYTF,TGTGCCAGCAGCGGAGGGGAGTCGGGTGGCTACACCTTC
TRBV19,.,TRBD2,TRBJ2-3,CASSSGRTYSTDTQYF,TGTGCCAGTAGTAGCGGGAGGACCTATAGCACAGATACGCAGTATTTT
TRBV20-1,.,TRBD1,TRBJ1-5,CSASFETGRPQHF,TGCAGTGCTAGTTTTGAGACAGGGAGGCCCCAGCATTTT
TRBV7-9,.,.,TRBJ1-1,CASSLTLTEAFF,TGTGCCAGCAGCTTAACCCTAACTGAAGCTTTCTTT
TRBV7-2,.,TRBD2,TRBJ2-3,CASSLALGGGNTDTQYF,TGTGCCAGCAGCTTAGCGCTGGGGGGAGGGAACACAGATACGCAGTATTTT
TRBV7-9,.,TRBD1,TRBJ2-7,CASSFSQDRVVYEQYF,TGTGCCAGCAGCTTTTCCCAGGACAGGGTGGTGTACGAGCAGTACTTC
TRBV2,.,.,TRBJ1-4,CASRPTGGDEKLFF,TGTGCCAGCAGGCCGACGGGGGGGGACGAAAAACTGTTTTTT
TRBV5-1,.,TRBD2,TRBJ2-7,CASSFSGTPYEQYF,TGCGCCAGCAGCTTTAGCGGGACCCCCTACGAGCAGTACTTC
TRBV2,.,TRBD2,TRBJ2-1,CASSDRLADNNEQFF,TGTGCCAGCAGTGACCGGCTAGCGGACAACAATGAGCAGTTCTTC
TRBV5-1,.,TRBD1,TRBJ1-2,CASSLRQGANGYTF,TGCGCCAGCAGCCTCCGACAGGGGGCGAATGGCTACACCTTC
TRBV6-2/TRBV6-3,.,TRBD1,TRBJ1-5,CASSYDFRGNQPQHF,TGTGCCAGCAGTTACGACTTCAGGGGGAACCAGCCCCAGCATTTT
TRBV19,.,.,TRBJ1-2,CATRPGLTYGYTF,TGTGCCACCCGTCCCGGGCTTACCTATGGCTACACCTTC
TRBV30,.,.,TRBJ1-4,CAWRGLEKLFF,TGTGCCTGGAGAGGCCTGGAAAAACTGTTTTTT